Shown below are 24 T cell receptor beta chains from a single sample sequenced in a study of blood T cell repertoires in COVID-19. Sequencing used immunoSEQ multiplex PCR; TCRdb keeps in-frame clones, though not all of them. The profile shows about 210,000 clones, 80% to 90% of them singletons. The sequenced material came from PBMCs or T cells enriched from blood (not recorded which). These receptors were collected from a man between 18 and 29 years old with acute COVID-19.

This clone was found a few times. The same CDR3 arises from other DNA sequences in this sample as well. This chain joins TRBV11-2 and TRBJ2-3; possible D gene TRBD2, 5 bases. The CDR3 spans 13 residues. Per the germline V gene, CDR1 is SGHAT and CDR2 is FQNNGV. Trimming shortened V by 3 bases and J by 3 bases, and 7 bases separated the two germline ends. The CDR3 DNA sequence: TGTGCCAGCAGCTTCCCGGGGACAGATACGCAGTATTTT. Amino acid sequence: CASSFPGTDTQYF.

Here the CDR3 DNA reads TGTGCCAGCAGCTTGGCCGGGACAGGGGATCCCTACGAGCAGTACTTC. This translates into CASSLAGTGDPYEQYF. This chain links TRBV5-8 with TRBJ2-7; 10 bases are shared with TRBD1. V was clipped by 0 bases and J by 2 bases; unmatched bases: 5. The CDR3 loop spans 16 amino acids. CDR1 is SGHTS and CDR2 is YDEGEE in the germline V gene.

The chain carries TRBV2 and TRBJ2-1; TRBD2 matches at 14 bases. V shed 4 bases and J 6 bases; nucleotides not matched to a gene: 2. CDR1 is SNHLY, CDR2 FYNNEI, per germline. The CDR3 loop spans 15 amino acids. The chain's CDR3 is CASSATSGRANEQFF. Here the CDR3 DNA reads TGTGCCAGCAGTGCGACTAGCGGGAGGGCCAATGAGCAGTTCTTC.

The chain's CDR3 is CASRGATGWSEQYF. The CDR3 bases are TGTGCCAGCCGGGGGGCAACCGGGTGGTCCGAGCAGTACTTC. This sequence joins TRBV2 and TRBJ2-7; a weak D match, TRBD2 (7 bases). In germline, CDR1 is SNHLY, CDR2 FYNNEI. V was shortened by 8 bases and J by 6 bases, with 20 bases between the two germline ends. This CDR3 is built from 14 residues. The full variable domain, completed using reference TRBV2 and TRBJ2-7, is EPEVTQTPSHQVTQMGQEVILRCVPISNHLYFYWYRQILGQKVEFLVSFYNNEISEKSEIFDDQFSVERPDGSNFTLKIRSTKLEDSAMYFCASRGATGWSEQYFGPGTRLTVT.

This clone was counted ten times or more. The genes are TRBV27 and TRBJ2-7; 9 nucleotides match TRBD1. The CDR3 covers 17 residues. Trimming took 4 bases from V and 5 from J; bases not matched to a gene: 15. Germline values: CDR1 MNHEY, CDR2 SMNVEV (reference sequence). The CDR3 sequence is CASSSGTGKSGSDEQYF. In DNA, the CDR3 is TGTGCCAGCAGTTCCGGGACAGGGAAATCAGGGTCAGACGAGCAGTACTTC.

The chain recombines TRBV4-1 with TRBJ2-1, with 12 bases lining up with TRBD2. The CDR3 has 18 amino acids. V trimming: 0 bases; J trimming: 4 bases; junction bases outside the gene matches: 7. CDR1 MGHRA and CDR2 YSYEKL come from the germline V gene. CDR3 loop: CASSQEGTSGPVYNEQFF. The CDR3 DNA is TGCGCCAGCAGCCAAGAGGGGACTAGCGGGCCGGTATACAATGAGCAGTTCTTC.

A word on this clone: Mismatch with germline at one junction end may stem from a read error. The chain employs TRBV3-1 (or the pseudogene TRBV3-2) and TRBJ2-1; 10 positions agree with TRBD2. Germline V gives CDR1 LGHDT, CDR2 YNNKEL (reference sequence). The CDR3 runs to 13 residues. CDR3 sequence: CATSGRVFNEQFF. The CDR3 coding sequence is TGTGCCACCAGCGGGAGGGTTTTCAATGAGCAGTTCTTC.

This clone occurred once. The rearrangement links TRBV11-2 to TRBJ2-1; 9 nucleotides agree with TRBD2. The CDR3 length is 14 residues. Germline trimming cut 5 bases from V and 4 bases from J; bases unmatched to any gene: 3. The germline gives CDR1 SGHAT, CDR2 FQNNGV. CDR3 in amino acids: CASSAGGPYNEQFF. The CDR3 DNA follows: TGTGCCAGCAGCGCGGGAGGGCCATACAATGAGCAGTTCTTC.

V and J are TRBV30 and TRBJ1-1, with D perhaps matching TRBD1 (5 bases). This CDR3 comprises 13 residues. Germline V gene data show CDR1 as GTSNPN and CDR2 as SVGIG (reference sequence). Trimming stripped 8 bases from V and 1 base from J, with 14 bases between. CDR3 loop: CANLGQENTEAFF. CDR3 DNA: TGTGCCAACCTGGGGCAAGAGAACACTGAAGCTTTCTTT.

The V call is TRBV6-5, the J call TRBJ2-7; D may be TRBD1 (5 bases). The V gene's germline CDR1 is MNHEY and CDR2 SVGAGI. The germline V and J ends were trimmed by 10 bases and 2 bases, with 12 bases remaining between them. The CDR3 has 12 residues. CDR3 nucleotide sequence: TGTGCCACCCGGGCAGGGACCTACGAGCAGTACTTC. Protein sequence: CATRAGTYEQYF.

The chain employs TRBV29-1 and TRBJ1-3, with D hard to call. The CDR3 sequence is 12 residues long. Trimming took off 4 bases at V and 2 bases at J, with 6 bases between the two ends. Germline lookup yields CDR1 SQVTM and CDR2 ANQGSEA. The CDR3 here is CSVGEAGNTIYF. DNA for the CDR3: TGCAGCGTTGGGGAGGCTGGAAACACCATATATTTT.

The chain is built from TRBV18 and TRBJ1-1; TRBD1 matches 7 bases. This CDR3 spans 18 amino acids. V shed 4 bases and J 0 bases; nucleotides not matched to a gene: 14. CDR1 and CDR2 (germline): KGHSH, LQKENI. Here the CDR3 reads CASSLTTQTGEVNTEAFF. The CDR3 nucleotides read TGTGCCAGCTCACTTACTACCCAAACAGGGGAAGTGAACACTGAAGCTTTCTTT.

J is TRBJ2-1 and V is TRBV20-1; the D gene is possibly TRBD2 (5 bases). The CDR3 runs 11 residues. The germline gives CDR1 DFQATT, CDR2 SNEGSKA (reference sequence). V dropped 4 bases and J dropped 7 bases, with 8 bases sitting between them. CDR3 residues: CSAKRQNEQFF. In DNA form, the CDR3 reads TGCAGTGCTAAGCGGCAGAATGAGCAGTTCTTC.

The V and J genes are TRBV11-2 and TRBJ1-2; no clear D gene. Trimming shortened V by 5 bases and J by 3 bases, and 10 bases separated the two germline ends. This CDR3 comprises 13 residues. Per germline, CDR1 SGHAT and CDR2 FQNNGV. CDR3: CASSPQVDYGYTF. Written as DNA, the CDR3 is TGTGCCAGCAGCCCTCAGGTGGACTATGGCTACACCTTC.

This clone was observed once. This chain joins TRBV28 and TRBJ1-6; weak D call: TRBD1 (6 bases). Germline CDR1 reads MDHEN; CDR2 reads SYDVKM. Deletions cut 8 bases from V and 10 bases from J, with 18 bases between. The CDR3 consists of 14 residues. The CDR3 bases are TGTGCCAGCCGTACCCCAGGGGAAGGATCACCCCTCCACTTT. Encoded protein: CASRTPGEGSPLHF.

Turning to this clone: The sample contains more than one DNA sequence encoding this CDR3. This sequence joins TRBV19 and TRBJ2-7; 8 nucleotides align to TRBD1. Unmatched junction bases numbered 2, after V lost 5 bases and J lost 2 bases. The CDR3 is 13 amino acids. The germline gives CDR1 LNHDA, CDR2 SQIVND (reference sequence). DNA of the CDR3: TGTGCCAGTAGTTCGGACAGGGCCTACGAGCAGTACTTC. Translating gives CASSSDRAYEQYF. The variable domain in full, completed from reference TRBV19 and TRBJ2-7, reads DGGITQSPKYLFRKEGQNVTLSCEQNLNHDAMYWYRQDPGQGLRLIYYSQIVNDFQKGDIAEGYSVSREKKESFPLTVTSAQKNPTAFYLCASSSDRAYEQYFGPGTRLTVT.

The chain recombines TRBV5-1 with TRBJ1-1; 8 bases are a match to TRBD1. The V and J ends lost 0 bases and 1 base, in that order; junction bases with no gene match: 11. The CDR3 has 18 residues. From germline, CDR1 is SGHRS and CDR2 YFSETQ. Here the CDR3 reads CASSLVGHQGAGNTEAFF. As DNA, the CDR3 is TGCGCCAGCAGCTTGGTGGGGCACCAGGGGGCAGGGAACACTGAAGCTTTCTTT. Filled out from reference TRBV5-1 and TRBJ1-1, the complete variable domain reads KAGVTQTPRYLIKTRGQQVTLSCSPISGHRSVSWYQQTPGQGLQFLFEYFSETQRNKGNFPGRFSGRQFSNSRSEMNVSTLELGDSALYLCASSLVGHQGAGNTEAFFGQGTRLTVV.

J is TRBJ1-1 and V is TRBV5-4; 8 nucleotides line up with TRBD1. Germline lookup yields CDR1 SGHNT and CDR2 YYREEE (reference sequence). CDR3 length: 15 amino acids. Trimming cost V 7 bases and J 1 base; bases outside gene matches: 9. The CDR3 bases are TGTGCCAGCCCTCCACCCGGGACAGGGAACACTGAAGCTTTCTTT. It translates to CASPPPGTGNTEAFF.

The chain recombines TRBV4-2 with TRBJ2-5; TRBD2 matches 10 bases. The V and J ends lost 2 bases and 1 base, in that order; junction bases with no gene match: 7. The CDR3 consists of 17 residues. Germline V gene lookup returns CDR1 LGHNA and CDR2 YNFKEQ. CDR3 amino acids: CASSQTSGGGLQETQYF. CDR3 DNA: TGTGCCAGCAGCCAAACGAGCGGGGGGGGTCTCCAAGAGACCCAGTACTTC.

This chain connects TRBV2 to TRBJ1-1; D unresolved. Germline CDR1 and CDR2: SNHLY and FYNNEI. This CDR3 comprises 14 residues. V was shortened by 10 bases and J by 0 bases, with 15 bases between the two germline ends. The CDR3 protein is CATRRGKLNTEAFF. CDR3 sequence (DNA): TGTGCCACCAGAAGAGGTAAACTGAACACTGAAGCTTTCTTT.

This rearrangement joins TRBV28 to TRBJ1-3; 9 bases match TRBD1. This CDR3 spans 14 amino acids. Unmatched junction bases numbered 3, after V lost 2 bases and J lost 7 bases. Germline-derived CDR1 and CDR2 are MDHEN and SYDVKM. CDR3 in amino acids: CASSLEQGANTIYF. Here the CDR3 DNA reads TGTGCCAGCAGTTTAGAACAGGGGGCGAACACCATATATTTT.

V is TRBV7-9 and J is TRBJ2-1, with 7 bases lining up with TRBD2. Germline CDR1 is SEHNR and CDR2 is FQNEAQ (reference sequence). The junction had 6 bases not matched to a gene; V was cut back by 1 base and J by 6 bases. The CDR3 runs to 15 residues. The DNA for the CDR3 is TGTGCCAGCAGCTTAGGGGACGCTAGCGGCAATGAGCAGTTCTTC. The encoded protein is CASSLGDASGNEQFF.

The rearrangement joins TRBV19 to TRBJ1-2, with D possibly TRBD1 on 6 matching bases. This CDR3 spans 16 amino acids. V dropped 4 bases and J dropped 1 base, with 16 bases sitting between them. Germline V gene lookup returns CDR1 LNHDA and CDR2 SQIVND (reference sequence). The CDR3 nucleotides read TGTGCCAGTAGTACCCTCTTGGACAGCAATAACTATGGCTACACCTTC. This sequence encodes CASSTLLDSNNYGYTF. Supplemented by reference TRBV19 and TRBJ1-2, the full variable domain reads DGGITQSPKYLFRKEGQNVTLSCEQNLNHDAMYWYRQDPGQGLRLIYYSQIVNDFQKGDIAEGYSVSREKKESFPLTVTSAQKNPTAFYLCASSTLLDSNNYGYTFGSGTRLTVV.

J is TRBJ1-1 and V is TRBV25-1; D call uncertain. Germline V gene lookup returns CDR1 MGHDK and CDR2 SYGVNS. The CDR3 totals 12 residues. Trimming left V 2 bases short and J 8 bases short, with 9 bases between. CDR3 amino acids: CASSEAGGEAFF. The CDR3 bases are TGTGCCAGCAGTGAAGCCGGCGGAGAAGCTTTCTTT.